A single sample is the source of the 25 T cell receptor beta chains below, sequenced in a study of T cell responses to AZD1222 COVID-19 vaccine. Repertoires were generated with immunoSEQ multiplex PCR, while TCRdb's copy carries only in-frame clones and drops some. The table includes 140,000 or so clones, 85% to 90% detected once. The sequenced sample was peripheral blood, obtained on day 0 of AZD1222 vaccination. The receptors derive from an adult in good health.

This clone was observed once. The V and J genes are TRBV28 and TRBJ2-2, with 7 bases that match TRBD1. Germline V gene sequence: CDR1 MDHEN, CDR2 SYDVKM. Unmatched junction bases numbered 8, after V lost 11 bases and J lost 2 bases. This CDR3 region has 14 residues. CDR3: CALRGNSNTGELFF. DNA of the CDR3: TGTGCCCTCAGGGGGAACTCTAACACCGGGGAGCTGTTTTTT. The complete variable domain, with remaining parts taken from reference TRBV28 and TRBJ2-2, reads DVKVTQSSRYLVKRTGEKVFLECVQDMDHENMFWYRQDPGLGLRLIYFSYDVKMKEKGDIPEGYSVSREKKERFSLILESASTNQTSMYLCALRGNSNTGELFFGEGSRLTVL.

The rearrangement joins TRBV5-1 to TRBJ1-1; 10 positions match TRBD1. The CDR3 is made up of 16 amino acids. V dropped 0 bases and J dropped 4; count of bases not matched to a gene: 6. Germline V gene lookup returns CDR1 SGHRS and CDR2 YFSETQ. The CDR3 loop is CASSLEGTGVGTEAFF. CDR3 coding DNA: TGCGCCAGCAGCTTGGAGGGGACAGGGGTTGGCACTGAAGCTTTCTTT.

The chain carries TRBV3-1 (or the pseudogene TRBV3-2) and TRBJ2-7; D is unclear. This CDR3 has 15 amino acids. With 0 bases removed from V and 1 base from J, the gap between germline ends came to 10 bases. The germline V gene encodes CDR1 LGHDT and CDR2 YNNKEL (reference sequence). CDR3 amino acids: CASSQDTVRSYEQYF. CDR3 bases: TGTGCCAGCAGCCAAGATACCGTTAGGTCCTACGAGCAGTACTTC.

The V gene is TRBV11-3, the J gene TRBJ1-1; D gene ambiguous. Germline V lookup: CDR1 SGHNT, CDR2 YENEEA. The CDR3 covers 17 residues. V was clipped by 1 base and J by 1 base, with 16 bases between them. The CDR3 nucleotides read TGTGCCAGCAGCTTAGCCTATTGGGGTCTGGGGAACACTGAAGCTTTCTTT. This codes for CASSLAYWGLGNTEAFF.

This clone was found a few times. The V and J genes are TRBV20-1 and TRBJ2-7, with no clear D. The germline V gene encodes CDR1 DFQATT and CDR2 SNEGSKA (reference sequence). The CDR3 length is 14 residues. The V end lost 3 bases, the J end lost 2 bases, and 14 bases lay between the germline ends. CDR3 loop: CSASTPRNPYEQYF. The CDR3 DNA follows: TGCAGTGCTAGTACGCCTAGGAACCCCTACGAGCAGTACTTC.

The rearrangement uses TRBV5-8 and TRBJ1-1; the D is unclear. Germline V lookup: CDR1 SGHTS, CDR2 YDEGEE. This CDR3 contains 11 residues. The V and J ends lost 6 bases and 6 bases respectively, with 9 bases between them. CDR3: CASKRHSEAFF. As DNA, the CDR3 is TGTGCCAGCAAGCGCCATTCTGAAGCTTTCTTT. Drawing the rest from reference TRBV5-8 and TRBJ1-1, the complete variable domain is EAGVTQSPTHLIKTRGQQATLRCSPISGHTSVYWYQQALGLGLQFLLWYDEGEERNRGNFPPRFSGRQFPNYSSELNVNALELEDSALYLCASKRHSEAFFGQGTRLTVV.

The chain combines TRBV7-9 with TRBJ1-2; 9 bases line up with TRBD1. The V and J ends lost 0 bases and 4 bases, in that order; junction bases with no gene match: 6. The CDR3 covers 16 residues. Germline lookup yields CDR1 SEHNR and CDR2 FQNEAQ (reference sequence). The CDR3 region has the DNA TGTGCCAGCAGCTTAGCCAGCCGGGACAGGGTCTATGGCTACACCTTC. It codes for CASSLASRDRVYGYTF. The full variable domain, rest sourced from reference TRBV7-9 and TRBJ1-2, is DTGVSQNPRHKITKRGQNVTFRCDPISEHNRLYWYRQTLGQGPEFLTYFQNEAQLEKSRLLSDRFSAERPKGSFSTLEIQRTEQGDSAMYLCASSLASRDRVYGYTFGSGTRLTVV.

The rearrangement links TRBV4-2 to TRBJ2-7; D is possibly TRBD2 (5 bases). The length of the CDR3 is 13 residues. The germline CDR1 and CDR2 sequences are LGHNA and YNFKEQ. V lost 0 bases and J lost 6, with 9 bases in between. CDR3 amino acids: CASSQDGGGEQYF. CDR3 bases: TGTGCCAGCAGCCAAGACGGCGGAGGCGAGCAGTACTTC.

The gene calls are TRBV19 and TRBJ2-7; TRBD1 matches 7 bases. This CDR3 region has 13 residues. Germline CDR1 LNHDA, CDR2 SQIVND (reference sequence). The V segment lost 7 bases and the J segment 2 bases; nucleotides outside the gene matches: 5. The CDR3 coding sequence is TGTGCCAGTACTGGACAGGATGCCTACGAGCAGTACTTC. Protein: CASTGQDAYEQYF.

The rearrangement uses TRBV19 and TRBJ1-3; D call uncertain. CDR3 length: 15 residues. Per germline, CDR1 LNHDA and CDR2 SQIVND (reference sequence). With 8 bases removed from V and 2 bases from J, the gap between germline ends came to 16 bases. The CDR3: CASEGRTFAGNTIYF. The CDR3 DNA reads as TGTGCCAGTGAAGGTCGGACCTTTGCTGGAAACACCATATATTTT.

The chain uses TRBV21-1 and TRBJ2-1. TRBV21-1 represents a pseudogene. The CDR3 consists of 14 residues. The CDR3 loop is CASSKFRSYNEQFF. The DNA for the CDR3 is TGTGCCAGCAGCAAATTCAGGAGCTACAATGAGCAGTTCTTC.

The genes are TRBV27 and TRBJ1-1; the D gene is possibly TRBD1 (6 bases). The V gene's germline CDR1 is MNHEY and CDR2 SMNVEV (reference sequence). The CDR3 has 14 amino acids. V lost 6 bases, J lost 1 base, and 12 bases lay in between. The CDR3 reads CASREGQPNTEAFF. The CDR3 DNA is TGTGCCAGCAGGGAAGGACAGCCGAACACTGAAGCTTTCTTT.

V is TRBV27 and J is TRBJ1-2; D ambiguous. The CDR3 sequence is 15 residues long. V shed 4 bases and J shed 7 bases, with 19 bases lying between them. Germline values: CDR1 MNHEY, CDR2 SMNVEV (reference sequence). CDR3 sequence: CASSSIGIPGSGYTF. The CDR3 nucleotides read TGTGCCAGCAGTTCCATAGGTATCCCAGGTAGTGGCTACACCTTC.

This sequence joins TRBV5-1 and TRBJ1-2; no definite D call. This CDR3 has 11 residues. Germline V lookup: CDR1 SGHRS, CDR2 YFSETQ. V was pared by 3 bases and J by 8 bases, with 8 bases between. DNA of the CDR3: TGCGCCAGCAGCTCCCCGTGGGGCTACACCTTC. It codes for CASSSPWGYTF.

This clone was seen only once. The J gene is TRBJ2-4, the V gene TRBV7-9; no definite D call. Germline V gene sequence: CDR1 SEHNR, CDR2 FQNEAQ (reference sequence). Trimming stripped 0 bases from V and 0 bases from J, with 3 bases between. The CDR3 is 14 amino acids. CDR3 bases: TGTGCCAGCAGCTTAGCGGGAGCCAAAAACATTCAGTACTTC. Translating it yields CASSLAGAKNIQYF.

J is TRBJ2-6 and V is TRBV6-5; possibly TRBD1 for D (5 bases). The CDR3 is made up of 11 amino acids. Germline V gene lookup returns CDR1 MNHEY and CDR2 SVGAGI. The V end lost 6 bases, the J end lost 10 bases, and 7 bases lay between the germline ends. CDR3 DNA sequence: TGTGCCAGCAGCCAGGGTAACGTCCTGACTTTC. As protein: CASSQGNVLTF.

The chain uses TRBV6-5 and TRBJ1-5; tentatively, D is TRBD1 (6 bases). This CDR3 region has 13 residues. Per germline, CDR1 MNHEY and CDR2 SVGAGI. V gave up 6 bases and J gave up 4 bases, with 10 bases separating them. CDR3 bases: TGTGCCAGCAGCAACAGGGAAAATCAGCCCCAGCATTTT. Amino acid sequence: CASSNRENQPQHF.

V usage is TRBV6-2 or TRBV6-3 and J usage is TRBJ2-1; either TRBD1 or TRBD2 may fit D (5 bases each). CDR1 and CDR2 from the germline V gene are MNHEY and SVGEGT. CDR3 length equals 14 residues. Trimming cost V 4 bases and J 9 bases, with 16 bases left between them. CDR3: CASSFTIERGEQFF. For the CDR3, the DNA is TGTGCCAGCAGTTTTACGATCGAGAGGGGTGAGCAGTTCTTC.

The chain is built from TRBV12-3 or TRBV12-4 and TRBJ2-1; no clear D. Trimming removed 1 base from V and 7 bases from J, with 5 bases in between. The CDR3 is made up of 12 amino acids. CDR3 sequence reads: CASSLGRNEQFF. CDR3 in DNA: TGTGCCAGCAGTTTAGGTCGGAATGAGCAGTTCTTC.

The chain links TRBV5-1 to TRBJ2-5; D gene uncertain. Germline V CDR1 and CDR2: SGHRS, YFSETQ. V shed 4 bases and J shed 2 bases, with 15 bases lying between them. This CDR3 has 15 residues. CDR3: CASSKGSGLQETQYF. The CDR3 region has the DNA TGCGCCAGCAGCAAAGGATCAGGATTACAAGAGACCCAGTACTTC.

CDR3 amino acids: CASSSYGNAYEQYF. As DNA, the CDR3 is TGTGCCAGCAGCTCCTACGGGAATGCCTACGAGCAGTACTTC. The chain has TRBV7-8 and TRBJ2-7, with a weak D call TRBD2 (5 bases). Germline V lookup: CDR1 SGHVS, CDR2 FQNEAQ. The CDR3 contains 14 residues. With 4 bases removed from V and 2 bases from J, the gap between germline ends came to 12 bases. Combining the CDR3 with reference TRBV7-8 and TRBJ2-7 gives the whole variable domain GAGVSQSPRYKVAKRGQDVALRCDPISGHVSLFWYQQALGQGPEFLTYFQNEAQLDKSGLPSDRFFAERPEGSVSTLKIQRTQQEDSAVYLCASSSYGNAYEQYFGPGTRLTVT.

The rearrangement links TRBV7-9 to TRBJ2-3, with D possibly TRBD1 on 6 matching bases. The CDR3 totals 15 residues. In germline, CDR1 is SEHNR, CDR2 FQNEAQ (reference sequence). Deletions cut 7 bases from V and 1 base from J, with 15 bases between. The CDR3 DNA reads as TGTGCCAGCACCCCTCAGGGGTCGGGCACAGATACGCAGTATTTT. Protein: CASTPQGSGTDTQYF.

In regard to this clone: This specimen includes other DNA sequences encoding the same CDR3. CDR3 DNA: TGTGCCAGCAGTTACAGTAGCAATCAGCCCCAGCATTTT. Protein product: CASSYSSNQPQHF. The V and J genes are TRBV6-5 and TRBJ1-5; D not certain. Germline V lookup: CDR1 MNHEY, CDR2 SVGAGI. CDR3 length equals 13 residues. With 2 bases removed from V and 0 bases from J, the gap between germline ends came to 2 bases.

The J gene is TRBJ1-1, the V gene TRBV5-1, with unresolved D. The CDR3 runs 13 residues. V shed 2 bases and J shed 5 bases, with 10 bases lying between them. Germline lookup yields CDR1 SGHRS and CDR2 YFSETQ. Here the CDR3 reads CASSFTAVTEAFF. The DNA of the CDR3 is TGCGCCAGCAGCTTTACAGCCGTGACTGAAGCTTTCTTT.

The rearrangement joins TRBV16 to TRBJ1-5; weak D call: TRBD1 (5 bases). Trimming stripped 0 bases from V and 3 bases from J, with 9 bases between. The germline V gene encodes CDR1 KGHSY and CDR2 FQNENV. This CDR3 region has 15 residues. The CDR3 loop reads CASSQSKGINQPQHF. CDR3 bases: TGTGCCAGCAGCCAATCGAAGGGGATCAATCAGCCCCAGCATTTT.